The TCR beta chain under discussion was sequenced for a study of blood T cell repertoires in COVID-19. Across the whole study: The United States, Italy and Spain were the sources of the acute and convalescent COVID-19 samples.

This CDR3 contains 19 residues. Germline CDR1 is MDHEN and CDR2 is SYDVKM. V lost 6 bases and J lost 2, with 26 bases in between. Original processing notes: Reference gene primer amplification in the assay estimated nucleated cell counts. Some clones are missing from TCRdb's copy, which holds only in-frame ones; the method was immunoSEQ multiplex PCR. For V, J and clone size, that table is used; D and trimming come from the DNA. The sample holds 200,000 to 250,000 clones, just under 85% seen once. This receptor was taken from a woman between 50 and 59 years old with active or convalescent COVID-19. The sample consisted of peripheral blood. The chain combines TRBV28 with TRBJ1-3; D is possibly TRBD1 (6 bases). The CDR3: CASSPLTGGPLPPGNTIYF. Written as DNA, the CDR3 is TGTGCCAGCAGCCCCTTGACAGGTGGTCCGCTCCCCCCTGGAAACACCATATATTTT.